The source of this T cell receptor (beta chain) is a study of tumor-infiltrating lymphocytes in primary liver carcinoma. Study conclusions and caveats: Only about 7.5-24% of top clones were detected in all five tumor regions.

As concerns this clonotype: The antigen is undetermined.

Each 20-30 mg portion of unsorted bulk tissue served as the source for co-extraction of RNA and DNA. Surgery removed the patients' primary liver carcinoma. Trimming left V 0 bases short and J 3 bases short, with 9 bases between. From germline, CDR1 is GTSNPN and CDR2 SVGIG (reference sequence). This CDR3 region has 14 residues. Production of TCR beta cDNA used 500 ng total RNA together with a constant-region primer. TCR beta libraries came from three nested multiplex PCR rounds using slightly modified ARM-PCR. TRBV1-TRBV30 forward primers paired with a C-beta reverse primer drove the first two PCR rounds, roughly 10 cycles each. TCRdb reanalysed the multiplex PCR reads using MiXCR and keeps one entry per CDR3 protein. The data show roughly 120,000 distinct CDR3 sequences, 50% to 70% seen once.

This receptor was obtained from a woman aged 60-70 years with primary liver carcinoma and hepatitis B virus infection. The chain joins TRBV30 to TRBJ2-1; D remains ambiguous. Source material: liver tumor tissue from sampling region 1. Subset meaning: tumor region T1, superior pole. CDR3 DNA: TGTGCCTGGAGTGTATTAGCCGGCTACAATGAGCAGTTCTTC. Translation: CAWSVLAGYNEQFF.